This T cell receptor beta chain was identified during a study of shared clonotypes between healthy human individuals. Study-level information: CD4 naive and CD4 memory each took three plates per donor, while CD8 naive took two and CD8 memory one.

The CDR3 sequence is 18 residues long. J lost 4 bases, V lost 4 bases, and 16 bases had no gene match. CDR1 SGHKS and CDR2 YYEKEE come from the germline V gene (reference sequence). CD8 cells classed as naive were CD45RO-negative and positively selected for CCR7, excluding terminally differentiated effector memory CD45RA+ cells. To note about this clone: The antigen is undetermined.

Repertoires were generated with immunoSEQ multiplex PCR, while TCRdb's copy carries only in-frame clones and drops some. The sample includes about 2.2 million clones, around 93% of them seen just once. Broader study findings: The four-donor shared clonotypes exceeded non-shared clonotypes in generation probability, with non-shared ones scoring lower.

This chain connects TRBV5-5 to TRBJ2-1, with 8 bases lining up with TRBD2. The sample taken for sequencing was naive CD8+ T cells from PBMCs. The receptor was derived from a man aged 18 to 30 in good health. Some clones in this sample may be carry-over from other donors' samples. CDR3 amino acids: CASSQPPTSALKYNEQFF. The CDR3 nucleotides are TGTGCCAGCAGCCAGCCGCCGACTAGCGCCCTAAAATACAATGAGCAGTTCTTC.